One T cell receptor (beta chain) is described in this entry. Its antigen is still unknown. The data were obtained in a study of long-term antiretroviral therapy in people with HIV. Study results and limitations: HIV repertoire CDR3 lengths ranged less widely than those of controls.

The CDR3 has 19 amino acids. Germline V gives CDR1 LNHDA, CDR2 SQIVND (reference sequence). Trimming removed 8 bases at V and 4 bases at J, with 29 bases between. Investigators performed immunoSEQ version v3.0 at survey level. Using immunoSEQ multiplex PCR, the repertoire was profiled, and TCRdb retains in-frame clones only, with some absent. The repertoire holds fewer than 20,000 clones, with more than 75% as singletons. The rearrangement joins TRBV19 to TRBJ2-2; tentative D call: TRBD1 (6 bases). The source is a man aged 40-49 years with HIV. Sequenced here: unsorted PBMCs, sampled 0.5 years after starting antiretroviral therapy. The CDR3 DNA reads as TGTGCCAGTGTCTCGCGTATATCGACAGGAATCTCGAGCACCGGGGAGCTGTTTTTT. Amino acids: CASVSRISTGISSTGELFF.